This is a list of T cell receptor beta chains from one sample in a study of cytomegalovirus exposure and HLA in healthy donors. This table comes from immunoSEQ multiplex PCR, and its TCRdb copy is limited to in-frame clones, with some not included. Recorded here are approximately 190,000 clones; the top ten clones represent less than 0.85%. The specimen sequenced was PBMCs. The origin of the receptors is a boy aged 10-17 years in good health and CMV-seronegative. CDR3s include the opening cysteine and the closing phenylalanine or tryptophan.

V gene	CDR3 protein
TRBV19	CASSIALWSTGELFF
TRBV7-8	CASSPTGWSNQPQHF
TRBV2	CASSAGTVLRNF
TRBV27	CATIHPGTGTFHTQYF
TRBV27	CASSPSGQFNYGYTF
TRBV15	CATSRQGVPPAKNIQYF
TRBV27	CASSPWTSGGSEEQYF
TRBV7-8	CASSPEEPKLNYGYTF
TRBV7-6	CASSNGGGYEQYF
TRBV30	CAWSVGLAGDYEQYF
TRBV4-1	CASSQGGDHEQFF
TRBV5-1	CASSRGNSEAFF
TRBV30	CAWSHKDTQYF
TRBV4-1	CASSLWTSGALGEQFF
TRBV4-1	CASSHAGGEDYGYTF
TRBV4-2	CASSQKAGARETQYF
TRBV7-2	CASSSLAGSSYEQYF
TRBV2	CAIPDRGRGGYTF
TRBV6-1	CASSGTDTGELFF
TRBV7-2	CASSLDTGFGNTIYF
TRBV30	CAWSVNSNYGYTF
TRBV2	CASSVGGLSNQPQHF
TRBV19	CASTLTGSTDTQYF
TRBV5-1	CASSLLTGGAGKAFF
TRBV4-1	CASSQDGQGTDTQYF
TRBV6-6	CASGQSNQPQHF
TRBV7-2	CASSDGRGETQYF
TRBV10-1	CASSDGRNTEAFF
TRBV14	CASSQGGQLVSYEQYF
TRBV7-9	CASSLPDRGNGYTF
TRBV10-3	CAIQGDSQETQYF
TRBV19	CASSIVNQETQYF
TRBV11-2	CASSPRRGVNTGELFF
TRBV19	CASKGLEQFF
TRBV7-8	CASSPRRGPAHEQFF
TRBV7-9	CASMPDNLPTTEAFF
TRBV2	CASSGGTGGIGYTF
TRBV7-3	CASSLGLGAGTQYF
TRBV29-1	CSVSVSGNTIYF
TRBV2	CASSHRESFYEQYF
TRBV5-4	CASSLGGARQGRYEQYF